The clone carrying this T cell receptor beta chain was seen a handful of times. The data were produced by immunoSEQ multiplex PCR, yet TCRdb's version contains in-frame clones alone and is incomplete. The table includes hundreds of thousands of clones, about 96% detected once. This specimen comes from a study of shared clonotypes between healthy human individuals. Naive CD8 isolation took CD45RO-negative cells positively selected for CCR7 and excluded terminally differentiated effector memory CD45RA+ cells. Germline-derived CDR1 and CDR2 are SEHNR and FQNEAQ (reference sequence). Between the trimmed V and J ends, which lost 1 base and 6 bases, there was a span of 3 bases. The CDR3 contains 11 residues.

The V gene is TRBV7-9, the J gene TRBJ1-2; D gene uncertain. The clonotype originates from a woman between 25 and 40 years old in good health. What was sequenced was naive CD8+ T cells sorted from blood. DNA of the CDR3: TGTGCCAGCAGCTTAGTGGATGGCTACACCTTC. Translation gives CASSLVDGYTF.